This entry lists 17 T cell receptor beta chains sequenced from one sample in a study of T cell changes during pregnancy in multiple sclerosis (dated by TCRdb to between 2018 and 2020). Libraries were made using the immunoSEQ multiplex PCR assay. Imported from immuneACCESS, the table was reduced by TCRdb to in-frame sequences with V and J called. These copies leave out some clones; in studies compared against another copy, an unresolved V gene accounts for under half, and the cause of the remainder is not known. A total of tens of thousands of clones appear in this sample, roughly 93% of them only once. The leading ten clones occupy roughly 1.8% of the sample. Sequencing used peripheral blood, obtained after pregnancy. These receptors were taken from a female donor with multiple sclerosis, enrolled in a pregnancy study.

The rearrangement joins TRBV7-9 to TRBJ1-4, with a weak D call TRBD1 (6 bases). Trimming stripped 0 bases from V and 3 bases from J, with 14 bases between. The CDR3 runs 17 residues. CDR1 is SEHNR, CDR2 FQNEAQ, per germline (reference sequence). For the CDR3, the DNA is TGTGCCAGCAGCTTAGCGCTTCGGGGGGCGGCTAATGAAAAACTGTTTTTT. Amino acid sequence: CASSLALRGAANEKLFF.

The genes are TRBV10-3 and TRBJ2-5; TRBD2 aligns across 10 bases. TRBJ2-7 matches the DNA end more closely, so the J call is doubtful. Germline V gene data show CDR1 as ENHRY and CDR2 as SYGVKD. CDR3 length: 16 residues. The DNA of the CDR3 is TGTGCCATCAGTAAGCCTGGACTAGCGGAATCCTACGAGCAGTACTTC. This sequence encodes CAISKPGLAESYEQYF.

This clone was observed a single time. The rearrangement joins TRBV4-2 to TRBJ1-2; 7 nucleotides align to TRBD1. The CDR3 runs to 14 residues. Germline loops: CDR1 LGHNA, CDR2 YNFKEQ. J gave up 6 bases and V 1 base, and 5 bases lay outside the gene matches. CDR3 in amino acids: CASSQAQGVDGYTF. The CDR3 nucleotides read TGTGCCAGCAGCCAAGCCCAGGGGGTCGATGGCTACACCTTC.

This chain links TRBV2 with TRBJ2-1; TRBD2 agrees at 12 bases. Germline assignment: CDR1 SNHLY and CDR2 FYNNEI. Unmatched junction bases numbered 9, after V lost 9 bases and J lost 0 bases. The CDR3 loop spans 17 amino acids. This CDR3 is CASSTSGRKFSYNEQFF. As DNA, the CDR3 is TGTGCCAGTTCGACTAGCGGGAGAAAATTCTCCTACAATGAGCAGTTCTTC.

The chain recombines TRBV5-1 with TRBJ2-7, with 8 positions matching TRBD1. CDR1 and CDR2 (germline): SGHRS, YFSETQ. V lost 2 bases to trimming and J lost 4 bases; unmatched junction nucleotides: 2. The CDR3 contains 13 residues. The CDR3 nucleotides are TGCGCCAGCAGCTTAACAGGGGGGTACGAGCAGTACTTC. Its protein product is CASSLTGGYEQYF.

The rearrangement uses TRBV28 and TRBJ2-7, with D tentatively TRBD2 (5 bases). V was trimmed by 7 bases and J by 6 bases, leaving 13 bases between them. This CDR3 region has 12 residues. Germline CDR1 MDHEN, CDR2 SYDVKM. This chain's CDR3 is CASNSGGREQYF. Here the CDR3 DNA reads TGTGCCAGCAACTCCGGAGGACGCGAGCAGTACTTC. Full variable domain (missing parts from reference TRBV28 and TRBJ2-7): DVKVTQSSRYLVKRTGEKVFLECVQDMDHENMFWYRQDPGLGLRLIYFSYDVKMKEKGDIPEGYSVSREKKERFSLILESASTNQTSMYLCASNSGGREQYFGPGTRLTVT.

The genes are TRBV19 and TRBJ2-2; 9 nucleotides line up with TRBD2. After removal of 3 bases from V and 6 bases from J, the junction contained 11 bases not matched to a gene. The CDR3 consists of 17 residues. The germline V gene encodes CDR1 LNHDA and CDR2 SQIVND (reference sequence). The CDR3 loop reads CASSIDRLAGRAGELFF. As DNA, the CDR3 is TGTGCCAGTAGTATCGATAGGCTAGCGGGACGGGCCGGGGAGCTGTTTTTT.

This chain uses TRBV9 with TRBJ1-2, with 7 bases aligning to TRBD1. J lost 1 base, V lost 3 bases, and 3 bases had no gene match. CDR1 is SGDLS, CDR2 YYNGEE, per germline. The CDR3 consists of 14 residues. The DNA of the CDR3 is TGTGCCAGCAGCGAGAGACAGGGTAACTATGGCTACACCTTC. Encoded protein: CASSERQGNYGYTF. Supplemented by reference TRBV9 and TRBJ1-2, the full variable domain reads DSGVTQTPKHLITATGQRVTLRCSPRSGDLSVYWYQQSLDQGLQFLIQYYNGEERAKGNILERFSAQQFPDLHSELNLSSLELGDSALYFCASSERQGNYGYTFGSGTRLTVV.

This chain uses TRBV27 with TRBJ2-7, with 8 bases lining up with TRBD1. Germline V gene lookup returns CDR1 MNHEY and CDR2 SMNVEV (reference sequence). This CDR3 spans 13 amino acids. J gave up 4 bases and V 3 bases, and 2 bases lay outside the gene matches. The CDR3 reads CASSLGQDYEQYF. CDR3 DNA: TGTGCCAGCAGTTTGGGACAGGATTACGAGCAGTACTTC.

This sequence joins TRBV29-1 and TRBJ2-7; a possible D gene is TRBD1 (6 bases). Germline CDR1 is SQVTM and CDR2 is ANQGSEA. V lost 6 bases, J lost 5 bases, and 11 bases lay in between. CDR3 length: 11 residues. The CDR3 nucleotides are TGCAGCGTCCCCAGGGGTGACGAGCAGTACTTC. This sequence encodes CSVPRGDEQYF.

The chain is built from TRBV30 and TRBJ1-6; 7 nucleotides line up with TRBD1. There are 15 residues in the CDR3. The V gene end was trimmed by 7 bases and the J gene end by 7 bases; junction bases not matched to a gene: 13. Per germline, CDR1 GTSNPN and CDR2 SVGIG (reference sequence). CDR3 coding DNA: TGTGCCTTTAACCCGACAGGGATGGGCAATTCACCCCTCCACTTT. Protein: CAFNPTGMGNSPLHF.

The rearrangement uses TRBV4-1 and TRBJ2-3; D might be TRBD1 (7 bases). Trimming took 5 bases from V and 1 from J, leaving 25 bases between them. CDR3 size: 19 residues. Germline values: CDR1 MGHRA, CDR2 YSYEKL. The DNA for the CDR3 is TGCGCCAGCAGCGGGCCGGCCAGGGGGGCGAAGGGTGGCACAGATACGCAGTATTTT. Translation: CASSGPARGAKGGTDTQYF.

The V gene is TRBV30, the J gene TRBJ1-2; D remains ambiguous. Between the trimmed V and J ends, which lost 5 bases and 4 bases, there was a span of 11 bases. Germline V lookup: CDR1 GTSNPN, CDR2 SVGIG (reference sequence). The CDR3 spans 12 residues. CDR3 amino acids: CAWGEAAYGYTF. As DNA, the CDR3 is TGTGCCTGGGGCGAGGCGGCCTATGGCTACACCTTC.

This clone counts as medium-sized. The chain employs TRBV6-4 and TRBJ2-3; TRBD2 matches at 9 bases. CDR1 MRHNA and CDR2 SNTAGT come from the germline V gene. The J segment lost 4 bases and the V segment lost 3 bases, leaving 5 bases of the junction unmatched. CDR3 length: 15 residues. Here the CDR3 DNA reads TGTGCCAGCAGTGAAGGGGCTAGCGGGGCAGATACGCAGTATTTT. Its translation is CASSEGASGADTQYF.

The gene calls are TRBV6-5 and TRBJ1-2; D gene ambiguous. From germline, CDR1 is MNHEY and CDR2 SVGAGI. There are 15 residues in the CDR3. The germline V and J ends were trimmed by 0 bases and 8 bases, with 16 bases remaining between them. The CDR3 region is CASSYSKYSGEGYTF. The CDR3 bases are TGTGCCAGCAGTTACTCGAAATATTCCGGGGAAGGCTACACCTTC.

The rearrangement joins TRBV10-3 to TRBJ2-7; 11 bases are shared with TRBD2. Germline loops: CDR1 ENHRY, CDR2 SYGVKD. The CDR3 is 13 residues long. V dropped 2 bases and J dropped 12; count of bases not matched to a gene: 6. This chain's CDR3 is CAISEGLAGAPYF. As DNA, the CDR3 is TGTGCCATCAGTGAGGGACTAGCGGGCGCCCCGTACTTC.

Here the CDR3 DNA reads TGTGCCAGCAGCTCCTGGGGGCCCTACAATGAGCAGTTCTTC. Translation: CASSSWGPYNEQFF. The chain recombines TRBV27 with TRBJ2-1, with TRBD1 as a possible D gene (6 bases). The CDR3 covers 14 residues. V lost 6 bases to trimming and J lost 2 bases, with 11 bases between them. The germline V gene has CDR1 MNHEY and CDR2 SMNVEV (reference sequence).